This paragraph reports one TCR beta chain. What it binds is unknown. The data were obtained in a study of breast tumors, draining lymph nodes, adjacent tissues. CDR1 and CDR2 (germline): SGDLS, YYNGEE. CDR3 length equals 12 residues. V lost 2 bases to trimming and J lost 5 bases, with 7 bases between them. Each CDR3 protein is one row after TCRdb ran MiXCR on the multiplex PCR reads. The repertoire holds 160,000 or so distinct CDR3 sequences, with 25% to 40% as singletons. Study outcomes and limitations: Findings are consistent with lymph node origin and intratumoral expansion of most tumor T cells. Data only fit, rather than demonstrated, lymph node origin of most tumor T cells. Tumors had less TCR diversity than lymph nodes, more than nontumor tissue. Luminal-like breast cancer showed significantly higher tumor–nontumor repertoire similarity than basal-like.

Breast cancer patients provided tissue from their axillary draining lymph nodes. This chain joins TRBV9 and TRBJ2-5, with no clear D. This receptor was identified in a female donor with breast cancer. Some clones in this sample may be carry-over from other donors' samples. The sample comprised axillary lymph node tissue. The CDR3 DNA follows: TGTGCCAGCAGCGTGGCCCTGGAGACCCAGTACTTC. Translated: CASSVALETQYF.